The 16 T cell receptor beta chains in this list originate from one sample, sequenced in a study of T cell responses to AZD1222 COVID-19 vaccine. Sequencing was performed with immunoSEQ multiplex PCR; in TCRdb, only in-frame clones are kept and a portion is missing. The repertoire holds about 140,000 clones, with 88% as singletons. Material: peripheral blood, obtained 28 days after the second AZD1222 dose. Receptors originate from an adult who received the AZD1222 COVID-19 vaccine.

This chain joins TRBV28 and TRBJ1-3; no definite D call. The CDR3 totals 15 residues. CDR1 is MDHEN, CDR2 SYDVKM, per germline. V lost 8 bases and J 2 bases, leaving 16 bases between the germline ends. CDR3 nucleotides: TGTGCCAGCCAAGGTGGCCTGAGGGCTGGAAACACCATATATTTT. Protein product: CASQGGLRAGNTIYF.

This chain links TRBV18 with TRBJ2-7; D tentatively reads TRBD1 or TRBD2 (6 bases each). The V end was cut by 3 bases, the J end by 5 bases, with 17 bases between. The CDR3 has 15 residues. Germline CDR1 is KGHSH and CDR2 is LQKENI. The CDR3 region has the DNA TGTGCCAGCTCACCGAGGGGGGCGCCGGAGCACGAGCAGTACTTC. Its translation: CASSPRGAPEHEQYF.

The V call is TRBV15, the J call TRBJ2-4; 9 nucleotides match TRBD1. The CDR3 is 14 amino acids. Trimming at V came to 5 bases and at J to 8 bases, leaving 7 bases not matched to a gene. Looked up from germline, CDR1 is LNHNV and CDR2 is YYDKDF (reference sequence). CDR3 DNA: TGTGCCACCAGCGGCCGGGACAGGGACCACATTCAGTACTTC. Translating gives CATSGRDRDHIQYF.

The chain carries TRBV19 and TRBJ2-1; D call uncertain. CDR1 is LNHDA and CDR2 is SQIVND in the germline V gene (reference sequence). Trimming removed 8 bases from V and 10 bases from J, with 27 bases in between. There are 16 residues in the CDR3. The chain's CDR3 is CASAARPTAVVREQFF. For the CDR3, the DNA is TGTGCCAGTGCGGCTCGACCGACCGCCGTGGTGAGGGAGCAGTTCTTC.

The chain recombines TRBV15 with TRBJ1-5, with 7 positions matching TRBD1. The trim removed 5 bases at V and 1 base at J, leaving 5 bases unmatched. Germline loops: CDR1 LNHNV, CDR2 YYDKDF (reference sequence). This CDR3 has 15 amino acids. DNA for the CDR3: TGTGCCACCAGCGGATGGACAGGCAGCAATCAGCCCCAGCATTTT. This translates into CATSGWTGSNQPQHF.

CDR3 DNA: TGTGCCACAAGCGGGGGGGCAAAAGATACGCAGTATTTT. It translates to CATSGGAKDTQYF. The chain is built from TRBV7-3 and TRBJ2-3, with 10 bases identical to TRBD2. CDR3 length: 13 amino acids. Germline loops: CDR1 SGHTA, CDR2 FQGTGA. V shed 10 bases, J shed 5 bases, and the junction held 6 bases outside the gene matches. The complete variable domain, with remaining parts taken from reference TRBV7-3 and TRBJ2-3, reads GAGVSQTPSNKVTEKGKYVELRCDPISGHTALYWYRQSLGQGPEFLIYFQGTGAADDSGLPNDRFFAVRPEGSVSTLKIQRTERGDSAVYLCATSGGAKDTQYFGPGTRLTVL.

This clone came up once. The J gene is TRBJ1-5, the V gene TRBV28; D gene ambiguous. Per germline, CDR1 MDHEN and CDR2 SYDVKM. V was clipped by 7 bases and J by 0 bases, with 7 bases between them. The CDR3 is 13 residues long. The CDR3 nucleotides are TGTGCCAGCATTAGTCATAGCAATCAGCCCCAGCATTTT. Translating gives CASISHSNQPQHF.

The chain has TRBV21-1 and TRBJ2-5; the DNA was not used to check the table's D call, TRBD1. TRBV21-1 is reported as a pseudogene. The CDR3 is made up of 16 amino acids. CDR3 sequence reads: CASSKGDRGPQETQYF. The CDR3 DNA sequence: TGTGCCAGCAGCAAAGGGGACAGGGGCCCCCAAGAGACCCAGTACTTC.

In this sample, this clone is medium-sized. The genes are TRBV27 and TRBJ1-4, with D tentatively TRBD1 (6 bases). This CDR3 comprises 15 residues. Germline CDR1 MNHEY, CDR2 SMNVEV (reference sequence). The V and J ends lost 7 bases and 1 base respectively, with 13 bases between them. Here the CDR3 reads CASKGTPGTNEKLFF. CDR3 DNA: TGTGCCAGCAAAGGGACACCTGGAACTAATGAAAAACTGTTTTTT. The complete variable domain, with remaining parts taken from reference TRBV27 and TRBJ1-4, reads EAQVTQNPRYLITVTGKKLTVTCSQNMNHEYMSWYRQDPGLGLRQIYYSMNVEVTDKGDVPEGYKVSRKEKRNFPLILESPSPNQTSLYFCASKGTPGTNEKLFFGSGTQLSVL.

This chain joins TRBV30 and TRBJ1-2; D possibly corresponds to TRBD1 (6 bases). Germline CDR1 GTSNPN, CDR2 SVGIG (reference sequence). The CDR3 covers 14 residues. DNA for the CDR3: TGTGCTCTTGCAAAACAGGGTGTCGACTATGGCTACACCTTC. This gives the protein CALAKQGVDYGYTF.

The chain is built from TRBV10-3 and TRBJ1-1, with 7 bases identical to TRBD1. Germline loops: CDR1 ENHRY, CDR2 SYGVKD. Losses at the gene ends were 3 bases for V and 0 bases for J; bases not matched to a gene: 7. The CDR3 loop spans 16 amino acids. The DNA for the CDR3 is TGTGCCATCAGTGACCGGGACAGCCTGATGAACACTGAAGCTTTCTTT. Amino acid sequence: CAISDRDSLMNTEAFF.

V usage is TRBV11-1 and J usage is TRBJ2-4, with unresolved D. V was cut by 1 base and J by 2 bases, with 6 bases left in between. The CDR3 covers 14 residues. Germline V gene sequence: CDR1 SGHAT, CDR2 FQDESV (reference sequence). The CDR3 nucleotides are TGTGCCAGCAGCTTAGGGGGTTCCAAAAACATTCAGTACTTC. This encodes CASSLGGSKNIQYF.

The rearrangement uses TRBV6-5 and TRBJ2-7; weak D call: TRBD2 (5 bases). This CDR3 is built from 14 residues. With 5 bases removed from V and 2 bases from J, the gap between germline ends came to 13 bases. CDR1 is MNHEY, CDR2 SVGAGI, per germline. DNA of the CDR3: TGTGCCAGCAGTCCCCGGGATGGACCCTACGAGCAGTACTTC. This encodes CASSPRDGPYEQYF.

The J gene is TRBJ2-2, the V gene TRBV6-5, with D perhaps TRBD2 (5 bases). The CDR3 consists of 15 residues. Germline values: CDR1 MNHEY, CDR2 SVGAGI. Trimming stripped 5 bases from V and 7 bases from J, with 17 bases between. The CDR3 DNA reads as TGTGCCAGCAGTAGAGGGCCCGGGATCGACGGGGAGCTGTTTTTT. Translation gives CASSRGPGIDGELFF.

The DNA for the CDR3 is TGTGCCAGCAGCTCAGGGATTGGCTACACCTTC. This translates into CASSSGIGYTF. V usage is TRBV11-2 and J usage is TRBJ1-2, with a possible D match to TRBD1 (5 bases). Deletions cut 4 bases from V and 7 bases from J, with 7 bases between. The CDR3 runs to 11 residues. The germline V gene has CDR1 SGHAT and CDR2 FQNNGV.

This clone came up once. V gene TRBV10-2 combines with J gene TRBJ1-3; D is possibly TRBD1 (5 bases). The V and J ends lost 9 bases and 0 bases respectively, with 12 bases between them. The CDR3 length is 14 residues. In germline, CDR1 is WSHSY, CDR2 SAAADI. The CDR3 protein is CARFTGISGNTIYF. The CDR3 nucleotides read TGCGCCAGATTCACAGGAATCTCTGGAAACACCATATATTTT.